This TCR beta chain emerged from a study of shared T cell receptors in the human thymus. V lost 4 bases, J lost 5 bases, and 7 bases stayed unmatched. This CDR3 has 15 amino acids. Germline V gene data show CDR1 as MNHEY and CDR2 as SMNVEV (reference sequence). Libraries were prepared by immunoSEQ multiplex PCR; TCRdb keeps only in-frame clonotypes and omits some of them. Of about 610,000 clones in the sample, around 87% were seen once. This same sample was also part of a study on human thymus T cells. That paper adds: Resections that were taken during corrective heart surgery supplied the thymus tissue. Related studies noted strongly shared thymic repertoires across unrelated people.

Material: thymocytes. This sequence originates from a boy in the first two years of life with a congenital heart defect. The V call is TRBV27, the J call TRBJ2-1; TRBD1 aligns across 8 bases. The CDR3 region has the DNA TGTGCCAGCAGTTCCAGGGGGCGTGGGAACAATGAGCAGTTCTTC. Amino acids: CASSSRGRGNNEQFF.